These 10 T cell receptor beta chains were sequenced from one sample in a study of blood T cell repertoires in COVID-19. Assay used: immunoSEQ multiplex PCR; TCRdb lists only in-frame clones, some missing. The sample holds more than 150,000 clones, around 80% seen once. Sequenced sample: peripheral blood. These receptors were collected from a woman aged 50 to 60 with acute or convalescent COVID-19.

This clone has a handful of counts. The gene calls are TRBV5-4 and TRBJ2-1; 11 bases align to TRBD1. Per germline, CDR1 SGHNT and CDR2 YYREEE (reference sequence). After removal of 5 bases from V and 3 bases from J, the junction contained 4 bases not matched to a gene. The CDR3 runs 15 residues. For the CDR3, the DNA is TGTGCCAGCAGATACGGGACAGGGGGCTACAATGAGCAGTTCTTC. It encodes CASRYGTGGYNEQFF.

V gene TRBV9 combines with J gene TRBJ2-3; 8 bases match TRBD2. Trimming removed 4 bases from V and 1 base from J; junction bases left unmatched: 8. CDR3 size: 16 residues. CDR1 SGDLS and CDR2 YYNGEE come from the germline V gene. The CDR3 DNA follows: TGTGCCAGCAGCTCCCGCACTAGCGGAGGCACAGATACGCAGTATTTT. It encodes CASSSRTSGGTDTQYF.

The genes are TRBV7-9 and TRBJ1-1; 9 bases line up with TRBD1. The V and J ends lost 1 base and 3 bases, in that order; junction bases with no gene match: 6. Germline CDR1 reads SEHNR; CDR2 reads FQNEAQ (reference sequence). This CDR3 has 16 amino acids. This CDR3 is CASSLGDRTGDTEAFF. The CDR3 DNA reads TGTGCCAGCAGCTTAGGAGACAGGACAGGGGACACTGAAGCTTTCTTT.

The chain links TRBV5-6 to TRBJ2-5; 7 bases line up with TRBD2. The CDR3 spans 16 residues. Germline V CDR1 and CDR2: SGHDT, YYEEEE. V was clipped by 0 bases and J by 9 bases; unmatched bases: 14. The CDR3: CASSLVRANLAGAQYF. CDR3 bases: TGTGCCAGCAGCTTGGTTCGCGCGAATCTGGCGGGGGCCCAGTACTTC.

V usage is TRBV3-1 (or the pseudogene TRBV3-2) and J usage is TRBJ2-5; 10 bases are a match to TRBD2. This CDR3 has 15 amino acids. V lost 1 base, J lost 3 bases, and 2 bases stayed unmatched. Germline V gene lookup returns CDR1 LGHDT and CDR2 YNNKEL (reference sequence). CDR3 sequence: CASSQAGTSEETQYF. CDR3 nucleotides: TGTGCCAGCAGCCAAGCCGGGACTAGCGAAGAGACCCAGTACTTC.

V gene TRBV9 combines with J gene TRBJ2-1; TRBD2 aligns across 10 bases. Germline CDR1 and CDR2: SGDLS and YYNGEE. With V trimmed by 2 bases and J by 0 bases, 2 bases remained unmatched. The CDR3 runs 16 residues. CDR3 nucleotides: TGTGCCAGCAGCGTGTCTAGCGGGGGCTCCTACAATGAGCAGTTCTTC. It yields the protein CASSVSSGGSYNEQFF.

About this clone: The junction and the germline gene differ at one end; a read error may be behind it. The rearrangement links TRBV18 to TRBJ1-2; tentative D call: TRBD1 (6 bases). The germline V gene encodes CDR1 KGHSH and CDR2 LQKENI. The CDR3 loop spans 13 amino acids. CDR3 sequence reads: CASTKTGYDGYTF. CDR3 coding DNA: TGTGCCAGCACAAAAACAGGGTACGATGGGTACACCTTC. The full variable domain, with the rest looked up from reference TRBV18 and TRBJ1-2, is NAGVMQNPRHLVRRRGQEARLRCSPMKGHSHVYWYRQLPEEGLKFMVYLQKENIIDESGMPKERFSAEFPKEGPSILRIQQVVRGDSAAYFCASTKTGYDGYTFGSGTRLTVV.

The gene calls are TRBV9 and TRBJ1-1, with D perhaps matching TRBD1 (6 bases). Germline CDR1 reads SGDLS; CDR2 reads YYNGEE. Trimming took 4 bases from V and 0 from J, leaving 16 bases between them. CDR3 length: 16 amino acids. The CDR3 nucleotides are TGTGCCAGCAGCCCCCGGGGGGCCCTAATGAACACTGAAGCTTTCTTT. Translation: CASSPRGALMNTEAFF.

The chain employs TRBV11-1 and TRBJ2-2; 7 bases agree with TRBD2. This CDR3 is 15 amino acids long. Per germline, CDR1 SGHAT and CDR2 FQDESV (reference sequence). J lost 1 base, V lost 6 bases, and 5 bases had no gene match. The CDR3 coding sequence is TGTGCCAGCAGGGAACTAGCGAAGAACACCGGGGAGCTGTTTTTT. Translated: CASRELAKNTGELFF.

This chain joins TRBV5-1 and TRBJ1-4, with 10 bases matching TRBD1. Germline V gene sequence: CDR1 SGHRS, CDR2 YFSETQ. Trimming cost V 6 bases and J 6 bases; bases outside gene matches: 11. This CDR3 is built from 16 residues. This CDR3 is CASTRQMGTGDEKLFF. Written as DNA, the CDR3 is TGCGCCAGCACACGGCAGATGGGGACAGGGGATGAAAAACTGTTTTTT.